Listed below are T cell receptor beta chains from one sample, sequenced in a study of CD8 T cells in ankylosing spondylitis. MiXCR, run by TCRdb on the 5' RACE reads, gives a single entry per CDR3 protein. Of about 250,000 distinct CDR3 sequences listed, more than 20% are singletons. Material: blood, either unsorted or a sorted T cell fraction (not recorded which). These receptors originate from a male donor with ankylosing spondylitis or in good health (not recorded which). The CDR3 runs from the conserved cysteine through the conserved F or W. Fields, in order: V gene, D gene, J gene, CDR3 protein. A D gene is named only where the DNA matches it firmly.

TRBV6-1	NA	TRBJ2-3	CASRDYQATSTDTQYF
TRBV29-1	NA	TRBJ2-1	CSVGRGYNEQFF
TRBV4-1	NA	TRBJ2-2	CASSQGRGRTGELFF
TRBV20-1	TRBD2	TRBJ2-1	CSAKVAGSYNEQFF
TRBV21-1	NA	TRBJ2-7	CASSKVSGGNEQYF
TRBV29-1	TRBD1	TRBJ2-7	CSVVTNRGVYEQYF
TRBV20-1	NA	TRBJ2-1	CSARGALGGNEQFF
TRBV29-1	NA	TRBJ2-7	CSVEDTYEQYF
TRBV6-1	TRBD1	TRBJ2-1	CASSGGQGYRGNEQFF
TRBV10-3	TRBD1	TRBJ1-1	CAISEMDKGATEAFF
TRBV20-1	TRBD2	TRBJ2-7	CSAREPSGGQSSYEQYF
TRBV3-1	TRBD2	TRBJ2-7	CASSYTGAGELGEQYF
TRBV28	NA	TRBJ2-7	CASSLSGGPYEQYF
TRBV5-1	NA	TRBJ1-6	CASSIQGPEPYSPLHF
TRBV12-3/TRBV12-4	NA	TRBJ2-4	CASSLGSTRDIQYF
TRBV10-3	NA	TRBJ2-5	CAISESLRGETQYF
TRBV28	NA	TRBJ2-7	CASSPRRASPSSYEQYF
TRBV20-1	TRBD2	TRBJ2-1	CSAPLAGAYNEQFF
TRBV5-6	TRBD2	TRBJ2-3	CASSHLGGGADTQYF
TRBV20-1	NA	TRBJ2-7	CSARDQGLTYEQYF
TRBV18	NA	TRBJ2-3	CASSPRPGARTDTQYF
TRBV6-1	NA	TRBJ2-7	CASRTQGRSSEQYF
TRBV20-1	TRBD1	TRBJ2-7	CSASDPGGEQYF
TRBV11-2	TRBD2	TRBJ2-1	CASSLDSGLAGGPGEQFF
TRBV27	TRBD2	TRBJ2-1	CATQGLAGPGQFF
TRBV10-1	NA	TRBJ2-7	CARGRYEQYF
TRBV29-1	TRBD1	TRBJ2-5	CSLVGTEETQYF
TRBV10-1	NA	TRBJ1-5	CASSDSRTQPQHF
TRBV20-1	TRBD1	TRBJ2-5	CSANHRGLWAQYF
TRBV4-2	NA	TRBJ2-3	CASSQEGQSTDTQYF
TRBV11-3	NA	TRBJ2-2	CASSLAGELFF
TRBV20-1	TRBD1	TRBJ2-5	CSATIRTGRETQYF
TRBV12-3/TRBV12-4	NA	TRBJ1-3	CASSDISGNTIYF
TRBV20-1	NA	TRBJ1-5	CSARGGGNQPQHF
TRBV20-1	NA	TRBJ1-1	CSARGGGRGITEAFF
TRBV6-1	NA	TRBJ2-7	CASMRGDAYEQYF
TRBV27	NA	TRBJ1-2	CASSKTGMAGYTF
TRBV5-1	NA	TRBJ2-1	CASSFLAEQFF
TRBV7-9	TRBD1	TRBJ2-2	CASSVGQDRGELFF
TRBV2	NA	TRBJ2-1	CASNDGSYNEQFF
TRBV20-1	NA	TRBJ2-3	CSARGGASSDTQYF
TRBV12-3/TRBV12-4	TRBD1	TRBJ1-6	CASNRDRGNSPLHF